Listed below are T cell receptor beta chains from one sample, sequenced in a study of blood T cell repertoires in COVID-19. The protocol was immunoSEQ multiplex PCR, while the TCRdb copy is restricted to in-frame clones and leaves out a portion. The data contain some 14,000 clones, roughly 80% of them singletons. Sequenced sample: peripheral blood. The receptors here all came from a human donor in a cohort sampled during active COVID-19. CDR3s include the opening cysteine and the closing phenylalanine or tryptophan. The D gene is left open where the match is weak. Part of the rows lack a size; the others show once, few, many or a class for expanded clones.

v_gene	abundance	d_gene	j_gene	CDR3aa	CDR3nt
TRBV12-3/TRBV12-4	few	TRBD1	TRBJ2-7	CASSPGQNEQYF	TGTGCCAGCAGCCCGGGACAGAACGAGCAGTACTTC
TRBV24-1	NA	NA	TRBJ2-2	CATTSVNTGELFF	TGTGCCACCACCTCAGTGAACACCGGGGAGCTGTTTTTT
TRBV4-1	NA	NA	TRBJ2-3	CASARVPHTDTQYF	TGCGCCAGCGCGAGGGTTCCCCACACAGATACGCAGTATTTT
TRBV14	NA	NA	TRBJ2-2	CASSQDLGANTGELFF	TGTGCCAGCAGCCAAGATCTAGGAGCGAACACCGGGGAGCTGTTTTTT
TRBV9	NA	TRBD1	TRBJ2-5	CASSSRTGQETQYF	TGTGCCAGCAGCTCCCGGACAGGGCAGGAGACCCAGTACTTC
TRBV19	NA	NA	TRBJ1-1	CASSSAFRAFF	TGTGCCAGTAGTAGCGCTTTCCGGGCTTTCTTT
TRBV29-1	NA	NA	TRBJ1-2	CSAARYQGANYGYTF	TGCAGCGCCGCAAGGTACCAAGGAGCTAACTATGGCTACACCTTC
TRBV7-8	NA	TRBD2	TRBJ2-1	CASSLTGGIYEQFF	TGTGCCAGCAGCTTAACGGGGGGGATCTATGAGCAGTTCTTC
TRBV28	few	NA	TRBJ2-7	CASSLDSGIQTYEQYF	TGTGCCAGCAGTTTAGATAGCGGCATCCAGACCTACGAGCAGTACTTC
TRBV11-2	once	TRBD2	TRBJ2-7	CASSPGTSGTYEQYF	TGTGCCAGCAGCCCAGGGACTAGCGGTACCTACGAGCAGTACTTC
TRBV28	NA	TRBD1	TRBJ1-4	CASSLKALNRGRTNEKLFF	TGTGCCAGCAGTCTAAAGGCCTTAAACAGGGGGCGAACTAATGAAAAACTGTTTTTT
TRBV5-1	NA	NA	TRBJ2-3	CASRAQGRDTDTQYF	TGCGCCAGCAGGGCGCAGGGAAGGGACACAGATACGCAGTATTTT
TRBV29-1	few	TRBD1	TRBJ1-1	CSGGDRVNTEAFF	TGCAGCGGGGGGGACAGAGTGAACACTGAAGCTTTCTTT
TRBV28	NA	NA	TRBJ1-3	CASSLRRKTGNTIYF	TGTGCCAGCAGTTTAAGGAGGAAAACTGGAAACACCATATATTTT
TRBV6-1	NA	NA	TRBJ1-2	CASSEVFAANYGYTF	TGTGCCAGCAGTGAAGTATTCGCAGCTAACTATGGCTACACCTTC
TRBV19	NA	NA	TRBJ1-2	CASSRGTAANYGYTF	TGTGCCAGTAGTAGGGGCACTGCGGCTAACTATGGCTACACCTTC
TRBV5-1	NA	TRBD1	TRBJ2-5	CASSRAGGSGQETQYF	TGCGCCAGCAGCCGGGCAGGGGGCTCCGGACAAGAGACCCAGTACTTC
TRBV6-5	NA	TRBD1	TRBJ1-2	CASSPGQGSRGYTF	TGTGCCAGCAGTCCTGGACAGGGCTCAAGGGGCTACACCTTC
TRBV19	NA	TRBD1	TRBJ2-7	CASSMGPGQGSYEQYF	TGTGCCAGTAGTATGGGGCCAGGACAGGGCTCCTACGAGCAGTACTTC
TRBV5-1	NA	NA	TRBJ1-2	CASSLVFVKGPNGYTF	TGCGCCAGCAGCTTGGTTTTCGTAAAGGGGCCGAATGGCTACACCTTC
TRBV10-3	NA	NA	TRBJ1-5	CAISEDGPYSNQPQHF	TGTGCCATCAGTGAAGATGGGCCTTATAGCAATCAGCCCCAGCATTTT
TRBV2	NA	TRBD1	TRBJ2-2	CASTPGQMNTGELFF	TGTGCCAGCACCCCGGGACAGATGAACACCGGGGAGCTGTTTTTT
TRBV9	once	NA	TRBJ1-3	CASRGGGNTIYF	TGTGCCAGCAGAGGGGGTGGAAACACCATATATTTT
TRBV6-2/TRBV6-3	NA	NA	TRBJ1-1	CASSYALENTEAFF	TGTGCCAGCAGTTACGCCTTAGAGAACACTGAAGCTTTCTTT
TRBV5-6	NA	TRBD1	TRBJ1-1	CASSFRLHIRQGNTEAFF	TGTGCCAGCAGCTTTAGGCTTCATATACGACAGGGGAACACTGAAGCTTTCTTT
TRBV27	NA	NA	TRBJ1-4	CASSLSKRGQATNEKLFF	TGTGCCAGCAGTTTATCGAAACGGGGACAAGCAACTAATGAAAAACTGTTTTTT
TRBV6-5	NA	NA	TRBJ2-7	CASRRGTGTYEQYF	TGTGCCAGCAGGAGAGGGACTGGAACTTACGAGCAGTACTTC
TRBV4-3	NA	TRBD2	TRBJ2-7	CASSQYTGTSGYEQYF	TGCGCCAGCAGCCAGTATACCGGGACTAGCGGCTACGAGCAGTACTTC
TRBV2	NA	NA	TRBJ2-3	CASTSSTDTQYF	TGTGCCAGCACTAGCAGCACAGATACGCAGTATTTT
TRBV11-2	NA	NA	TRBJ1-4	CASSLSGWSEKLFF	TGTGCCAGCAGCTTGAGCGGCTGGAGTGAAAAACTGTTTTTT
TRBV16	NA	NA	TRBJ1-2	CASSQSKTPLLGYTF	TGTGCCAGCAGCCAATCGAAGACCCCACTATTGGGCTACACCTTC
TRBV12-3/TRBV12-4	NA	TRBD2	TRBJ2-7	CASTSTSGRFLYF	TGTGCCAGCACGTCGACTAGCGGGAGATTCCTGTACTTC
TRBV6-5	few	TRBD1	TRBJ1-6	CATRTGGNSPLHF	TGTGCCACCCGGACAGGTGGGAATTCACCCCTCCACTTT
TRBV6-2/TRBV6-3	NA	TRBD2	TRBJ2-3	CASIPSGSWADTQYF	TGTGCCAGCATCCCTAGCGGGAGCTGGGCAGATACGCAGTATTTT
TRBV5-4	NA	NA	TRBJ2-7	CAAGPLGGEQYF	TGTGCCGCAGGGCCCTTGGGGGGCGAGCAGTACTTC
TRBV29-1	NA	NA	TRBJ1-2	CSAYIGGAGGYTF	TGCAGCGCCTACATCGGGGGGGCCGGGGGCTACACCTTC
TRBV7-9	NA	NA	TRBJ1-5	CASSRGEFNQPQHF	TGTGCCAGCAGCAGAGGAGAATTCAATCAGCCCCAGCATTTT